The sequence of this T cell receptor (beta chain) was determined in a study of response to subunit inactivated influenza vaccine. TCRdb re-called the RT-PCR reads through MiXCR, storing one row per CDR3 protein. The sample contains under 550,000 distinct CDR3 sequences, approximately 6.9% of which appear only once. The CDR3 covers 15 residues. V was trimmed by 1 base and J by 4 bases, leaving 14 bases between them. Germline assignment: CDR1 GTSNPN and CDR2 SVGIG (reference sequence). The sample here was PBMCs from blood, taken 23 to 25 months after vaccination. V and J are TRBV30 and TRBJ2-1; D could derive from TRBD1 or TRBD2 (5 bases each). This clonotype was obtained from a man in his fifties or sixties who received an inactivated influenza vaccine. The DNA of the CDR3 is TGTGCCTGGAGTGCGGCCGGGACCCGTTACAATGAGCAGTTCTTC. Its protein is CAWSAAGTRYNEQFF.